Sequencing of this TCR beta chain was carried out in a study of shared T cell receptors in the human thymus. This clone was detected once. Sequenced by immunoSEQ multiplex PCR; TCRdb stores in-frame clones only, minus some. The sample consists of roughly 660,000 clones, 70% to 90% of them appearing once. The sample also formed part of further work on human thymus T cells. From that report: Corrective heart surgery yielded resections, and these provided the thymus tissue. Related research reported highly overlapping thymic repertoires among unrelated individuals.

The sequence was collected from a boy in the first two years of life with a congenital heart defect. Source material: thymocytes.

In DNA form, the CDR3 reads TGTGCCAGCAGCCAAGGTTCGGGGGTTGGCAAAAACATTCAGTACTTC. Protein sequence: CASSQGSGVGKNIQYF. The J gene is TRBJ2-4, the V gene TRBV14; maybe TRBD2 (6 bases). Germline V gene data show CDR1 as SGHDN and CDR2 as FVKESK. The CDR3 is made up of 16 amino acids. Trimming shortened V by 1 base and J by 3 bases, and 13 bases separated the two germline ends.